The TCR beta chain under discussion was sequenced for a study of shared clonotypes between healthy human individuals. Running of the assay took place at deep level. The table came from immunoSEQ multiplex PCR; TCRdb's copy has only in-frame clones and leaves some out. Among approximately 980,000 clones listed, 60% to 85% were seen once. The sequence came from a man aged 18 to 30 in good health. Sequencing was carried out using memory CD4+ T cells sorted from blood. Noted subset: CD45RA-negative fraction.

The CDR3 DNA follows: TGTGCCAGCACCGGGACTAGCGATTACAATGAGCAGTTCTTC. Translation: CASTGTSDYNEQFF. This rearrangement joins TRBV5-6 to TRBJ2-1, with 10 bases fitting TRBD2. This CDR3 contains 14 residues. With 6 bases clipped from V and 4 bases from J, the junction kept 4 bases outside the gene matches. Germline CDR1 reads SGHDT; CDR2 reads YYEEEE.